This TCR beta chain was captured in a study of regulatory T cells in long-lasting Graves disease. This clonotype showed up many times. Trimming stripped 5 bases from V and 9 bases from J, with 15 bases between. CDR3 size: 13 residues. Germline CDR1 is SGHRS and CDR2 is YFSETQ. Arm-PCR of CDR3 regions and iRepertoire HTBI primers were used to build TCR beta libraries. TCRdb re-called the multiplex PCR reads with MiXCR, one entry per CDR3 protein. The table lists 400,000 to 450,000 distinct CDR3 sequences, roughly a quarter of them singletons. The time point: persistent/refractory GD, antithyroid drugs over 5 years with positive TRAb. There was RNA extracted from PBMCs, and the TCR library was made from it. All patients originated from an endocrinology department located in Xi'an, China.

The TCR sequence derives from a female donor with Graves disease. The chain carries TRBV5-1 and TRBJ1-5; D unclear. The sequences come from peripheral blood mononuclear cells (PBMCs), collected when the disease was refractory, from a patient treated with antithyroid drugs. The CDR3 spells CASRSRLDGPQHF. CDR3 coding DNA: TGCGCCAGCAGGTCAAGGCTTGATGGGCCCCAGCATTTT.